This T cell receptor beta chain was observed in a study of cytotoxic CD8 clonotypes in ibrutinib-treated CLL (dated by TCRdb to about 2021). With respect to the entire study: The cohort included roughly 15 treatment-naive and roughly ten relapsed/refractory patients; 17 were IGHV unmutated. Responses were partial in roughly 24 patients and complete in 2; after median approximately 67 months follow-up, some 15 stayed in remission and 12 progressed. Response samples were obtained after a median of approximately 12 months of treatment, with a range of about 6 to 40 months. On average, each sample had 255,043 productive templates and more than 85,000 productive rearrangements. Longitudinal samples were obtainable from about 30% of the roughly 86 participants in the trial. Cryopreserved peripheral blood mononuclear cells were collected at three points: before therapy, at response, and at either sustained remission or disease progression. Every sample from remission and from progressive disease was obtained while the patients were still on ibrutinib. Results and caveats for the whole study, not just this receptor: Clonality increased at ibrutinib response, stayed stable in sustained remission, and fell back toward baseline at progression. Public clonotypes were found to be uncommon and were observed to contract or remain stable during treatment; the increase in clonality was shown to reflect expansion of private clonotypes at ibrutinib response. Sampling times were not matched between patients in sustained remission and patients whose disease was progressing, and lymph node repertoires were not examined. At baseline, clonality was higher than in age-matched healthy donors and showed a strong correlation with circulating CD8+ T-cell counts.

V loses 5 bases of germline sequence and J loses 4 bases, and the interval between the two ends is 9 bases. The germline V gene specifies SGHTA as CDR1 and FQGNSA as CDR2. From the cysteine up to the phenylalanine, the CDR3 has a length of 13 residues. The entry retains the CDR3 DNA only, 39 bases that are in frame from base 1. According to the study, the label for this sample's time point signals: roughly 2 years on ibrutinib. For TCR beta library preparation, about 2 micrograms of genomic DNA was extracted from cryopreserved PBMCs. Longitudinal blood samples from CLL patients on ibrutinib monotherapy were analyzed using high-throughput TCR beta sequencing. The patients were enrolled in a single-center, open-label phase 2 trial of ibrutinib monotherapy. The goal of deep resolution MiSeq sequencing was a depth between 1 in 1 million and 1 in 200,000 T cells, and coverage averaged 10x per clonotype. The immunoSEQ hsTCRB Kit was used to generate the TCR beta libraries. The authors' pipeline ran thus. Data were analyzed with ImmunoSEQ Data Assistant and ImmunoSEQ Analyzer, with V, D and J genes assigned per IMGT definitions. Clonality, with values ranging from 0 to 1, was calculated as one minus the normalized Shannon entropy of productive rearrangement frequencies. Only overrepresented clonotypes making up at least 0.05% of each patient's repertoire were included in the public clonotype analysis. Thirteen age-matched healthy donor repertoires from immuneACCESS served as clonality controls. Held by TCRdb, this immuneACCESS table contains in-frame sequences only and omits some clones. Under half of the omission traces to an unresolved V gene where checked; the cause of the rest is unknown. The V and J calls and the clone size are those of that table, but D and trimming were determined from the DNA. This sample is represented by about 130,000 clones; 70% to 90% of them were singletons. The top ten clonotypes cover over 2% of the sample.

Worth noting for this clone: The specificity of this receptor is unknown. No base-level quality is on record; no much larger clone is a single base apart.

The sequences come from PBMCs, collected after 24 months of ibrutinib treatment. The sequence joins TRBV7-2 to TRBJ2-1; 6 matching bases give a weak D call of TRBD2. This clonotype originated in a human donor with chronic lymphocytic leukemia. The DNA sequence is given as TGTGCCAGCAGCCTCCGGGGGTACAATGAGCAGTTCTTC. Its protein is CASSLRGYNEQFF.